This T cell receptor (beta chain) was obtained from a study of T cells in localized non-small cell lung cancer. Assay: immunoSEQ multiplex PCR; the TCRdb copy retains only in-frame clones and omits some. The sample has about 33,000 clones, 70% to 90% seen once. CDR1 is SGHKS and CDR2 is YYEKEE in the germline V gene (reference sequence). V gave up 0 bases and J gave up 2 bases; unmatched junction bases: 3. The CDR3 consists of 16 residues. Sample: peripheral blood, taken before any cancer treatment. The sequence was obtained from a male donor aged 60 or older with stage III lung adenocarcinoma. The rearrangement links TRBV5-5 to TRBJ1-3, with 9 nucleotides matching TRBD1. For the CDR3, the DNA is TGTGCCAGCAGCTTGGGGGACAGGGTACCTGGAAACACCATATATTTT. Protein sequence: CASSLGDRVPGNTIYF. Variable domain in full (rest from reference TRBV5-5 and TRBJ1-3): DAGVTQSPTHLIKTRGQQVTLRCSPISGHKSVSWYQQVLGQGPQFIFQYYEKEERGRGNFPDRFSARQFPNYSSELNVNALLLGDSALYLCASSLGDRVPGNTIYFGEGSWLTVV.